The clone carrying this TCR beta chain was observed at least ten times. The antigen is unknown. The sample belongs to a study of CD8 T cells in ankylosing spondylitis. Study-wide results and limits: Several of the motif variants were reported before in synovial fluid and blood from reactive arthritis.

With 0 bases removed from V and 6 bases from J, the gap between germline ends came to 13 bases. The CDR3 runs 16 residues. Germline values: CDR1 SGHRS, CDR2 YFSETQ. Via MiXCR, TCRdb re-called the 5' RACE reads, giving one row per CDR3 protein. The sample records 200,000 to 300,000 distinct CDR3 sequences, 8.6% being singletons. The source material was blood, either unsorted or a sorted T cell fraction (not recorded which). The rearrangement joins TRBV5-1 to TRBJ1-6; D is undetermined. The TCR sequence derives from a male donor with ankylosing spondylitis or in good health (not recorded which). CDR3 sequence: CASSLGRTDSNSPLHF. The CDR3 DNA is TGCGCCAGCAGCTTGGGGCGGACGGACTCTAATTCACCCCTCCACTTT.